The 31 T cell receptor beta chains in this list originate from one sample, sequenced in a study of blood T cell repertoires in COVID-19. Some clones are missing from TCRdb's copy, which holds only in-frame ones; the method was immunoSEQ multiplex PCR. Of approximately 160,000 clones in the sample, 70% to 80% are singletons; the top ten hold around 8.1%. Sequencing was performed on peripheral blood. The receptors shown here come from a man aged 60 to 75 with acute or convalescent COVID-19.

On this clone: Other nucleotide sequences from this sample produce the same CDR3. The gene calls are TRBV9 and TRBJ1-2, with D uncertain. Per the germline V gene, CDR1 is SGDLS and CDR2 is YYNGEE. V lost 1 base, J lost 2 bases, and 6 bases lay in between. The CDR3 contains 13 residues. The CDR3 sequence: CASSVRGNYGYTF. In DNA, the CDR3 is TGTGCCAGCAGCGTACGAGGGAACTATGGCTACACCTTC.

The CDR3 region is CASSSGLAANEQFF. The DNA for the CDR3 is TGTGCCAGCAGTTCGGGACTAGCGGCCAATGAGCAGTTCTTC. The chain employs TRBV27 and TRBJ2-1; TRBD2 agrees at 11 bases. The germline CDR1 and CDR2 sequences are MNHEY and SMNVEV (reference sequence). Trimming took 4 bases from V and 6 from J; bases not matched to a gene: 2. The CDR3 runs to 14 residues.

In its sample, this clone was seen many times. This CDR3 reads CASSPGDSQVAKNIQYF. CDR3 nucleotides: TGCGCCAGCAGCCCTGGGGACTCACAGGTAGCCAAAAACATTCAGTACTTC. The V call is TRBV5-1, the J call TRBJ2-4, with TRBD2 as a possible D gene (6 bases). Germline V gives CDR1 SGHRS, CDR2 YFSETQ. Trimming cost V 4 bases and J 0 bases, with 17 bases left between them. The CDR3 has 17 residues.

The rearrangement uses TRBV5-5 and TRBJ1-2, with D unresolved. The CDR3 contains 11 residues. Trimming took off 3 bases at V and 6 bases at J, with 6 bases between the two ends. Germline V gives CDR1 SGHKS, CDR2 YYEKEE (reference sequence). The CDR3 reads CASSSLNGYTF. As DNA, the CDR3 is TGTGCCAGCAGCTCCCTTAATGGCTACACCTTC.

This clone has only a few counts. The V and J genes are TRBV10-3 and TRBJ1-2; D unresolved. This CDR3 has 14 amino acids. Germline CDR1 is ENHRY and CDR2 is SYGVKD. V was clipped by 2 bases and J by 0 bases, with 7 bases between them. CDR3 residues: CAISEISANYGYTF. CDR3 nucleotide sequence: TGTGCCATCAGTGAGATCAGTGCTAACTATGGCTACACCTTC.

The chain carries TRBV3-1 (or the pseudogene TRBV3-2) and TRBJ1-2, with 10 nucleotides matching TRBD1. After removal of 4 bases from V and 1 base from J, the junction contained 9 bases not matched to a gene. Germline assignment: CDR1 LGHDT and CDR2 YNNKEL (reference sequence). CDR3 size: 17 residues. The CDR3 spells CASSLGTGAFDNYGYTF. DNA for the CDR3: TGTGCCAGCAGCCTAGGGACAGGGGCCTTCGATAACTATGGCTACACCTTC.

The chain recombines TRBV5-8 with TRBJ2-5; TRBD2 agrees at 10 bases. The ends lost 3 bases at V and 0 bases at J; junction bases unmatched: 5. Germline values: CDR1 SGHTS, CDR2 YDEGEE. The CDR3 runs 16 residues. The CDR3 reads CASSSGLAKYQETQYF. Written as DNA, the CDR3 is TGTGCCAGCAGCTCGGGACTAGCGAAGTACCAAGAGACCCAGTACTTC.

The chain is built from TRBV25-1 and TRBJ1-5, with 7 bases fitting TRBD1. The CDR3 loop spans 15 amino acids. Germline V gene lookup returns CDR1 MGHDK and CDR2 SYGVNS. The V segment lost 8 bases and the J segment 7 bases; nucleotides outside the gene matches: 14. This CDR3 reads CASGSQGGEDQPQHF. The CDR3 coding sequence is TGTGCCAGCGGGTCTCAGGGGGGAGAAGACCAGCCCCAGCATTTT. The full variable domain, rest sourced from reference TRBV25-1 and TRBJ1-5, is EADIYQTPRYLVIGTGKKITLECSQTMGHDKMYWYQQDPGMELHLIHYSYGVNSTEKGDLSSESTVSRIRTEHFPLTLESARPSHTSQYLCASGSQGGEDQPQHFGDGTRLSIL.

The V and J genes are TRBV5-6 and TRBJ1-2; TRBD1 might be the D (5 bases). The CDR3 covers 16 residues. Germline CDR1 reads SGHDT; CDR2 reads YYEEEE. With 1 base removed from V and 6 bases from J, the gap between germline ends came to 19 bases. CDR3 nucleotides: TGTGCCAGCAGCTTGTTAAGTCAGGGTGGCGCACATGGCTACACCTTC. Translating gives CASSLLSQGGAHGYTF.

About this clone itself: One end of the junction is discordant with germline, which a read error may explain. This chain joins TRBV2 and TRBJ2-1, with 9 bases that match TRBD1. The germline V gene encodes CDR1 SNHLY and CDR2 FYNNEI. This CDR3 has 14 amino acids. CDR3 nucleotides: TGTGCCAGCAGTGAGGGACAGGGAGCGAATGGGCAGTTCTTC. Its translation: CASSEGQGANGQFF.

The chain combines TRBV11-3 with TRBJ2-7; 9 bases map to TRBD1. Trimming took 5 bases from V and 6 from J; bases not matched to a gene: 5. The CDR3 sequence is 13 residues long. CDR1 SGHNT and CDR2 YENEEA come from the germline V gene. In nucleotides, the CDR3 is TGTGCCAGCAGCCGGGACAGGGTCTCCGAGCAGTACTTC. It translates to CASSRDRVSEQYF. The whole variable domain, filled in from reference TRBV11-3 and TRBJ2-7, reads EAGVVQSPRYKIIEKKQPVAFWCNPISGHNTLYWYLQNLGQGPELLIRYENEEAVDDSQLPKDRFSAERLKGVDSTLKIQPAELGDSAVYLCASSRDRVSEQYFGPGTRLTVT.

The J gene is TRBJ1-1, the V gene TRBV10-2, with D unresolved. Germline lookup yields CDR1 WSHSY and CDR2 SAAADI. V shed 1 base and J shed 7 bases, with 10 bases lying between them. The CDR3 sequence is 13 residues long. The CDR3 sequence is CASSEWEGNEAFF. The CDR3 DNA sequence: TGCGCCAGCAGTGAGTGGGAGGGCAATGAAGCTTTCTTT.

The chain uses TRBV10-1 and TRBJ1-1, with a possible D match to TRBD1 (6 bases). Germline V lookup: CDR1 WNHNN, CDR2 SYGVQD (reference sequence). V lost 11 bases, J lost 0 bases, and 13 bases lay in between. This CDR3 is built from 13 residues. The CDR3 protein is CAVGQLMNTEAFF. CDR3 coding DNA: TGCGCCGTAGGACAGCTAATGAACACTGAAGCTTTCTTT.

The rearrangement joins TRBV29-1 to TRBJ2-7; D unresolved. V shed 1 base and J shed 3 bases, with 16 bases lying between them. The CDR3 is 15 amino acids. Germline V CDR1 and CDR2: SQVTM, ANQGSEA. CDR3 sequence: CSVEGDSPGIYEQYF. As DNA, the CDR3 is TGCAGCGTTGAAGGCGATAGCCCTGGCATCTACGAGCAGTACTTC.

The V and J genes are TRBV2 and TRBJ2-3; 12 nucleotides align to TRBD2. V shed 6 bases and J 4 bases; nucleotides not matched to a gene: 11. This CDR3 region has 17 residues. The germline V gene encodes CDR1 SNHLY and CDR2 FYNNEI. CDR3 region: CASSEMTSGGYADTQYF. The CDR3 DNA reads TGTGCCAGCAGCGAAATGACTAGCGGGGGATACGCAGATACGCAGTATTTT.

This clone was seen more than once but under ten times. The J gene is TRBJ1-1, the V gene TRBV15; D might be TRBD1 (5 bases). The CDR3 is 16 residues long. The V gene lost 2 bases and the J gene lost 0 bases, with 13 bases spanning the gap. Germline CDR1 LNHNV, CDR2 YYDKDF (reference sequence). CDR3 bases: TGTGCCACCAGCAGAAAGCGGGGCTTCATGAACACTGAAGCTTTCTTT. As protein: CATSRKRGFMNTEAFF.

This chain links TRBV4-2 with TRBJ1-1, with a tentative D call TRBD1 (6 bases). Trimming cost V 0 bases and J 11 bases, with 13 bases left between them. The germline CDR1 and CDR2 sequences are LGHNA and YNFKEQ. The CDR3 sequence is 13 residues long. The CDR3 nucleotides are TGTGCCAGCAGCCAAGATAGGGGGGGGGCGGCTTTCTTT. Its protein product is CASSQDRGGAAFF.

This clone was observed a handful of times. The J gene is TRBJ1-3, the V gene TRBV7-9; 9 positions agree with TRBD1. V gave up 5 bases and J gave up 3 bases; unmatched junction bases: 5. The CDR3 has 15 residues. The germline V gene has CDR1 SEHNR and CDR2 FQNEAQ (reference sequence). CDR3 sequence reads: CASSPGQGDGNTIYF. As DNA, the CDR3 is TGTGCCAGCAGCCCGGGACAGGGAGATGGAAACACCATATATTTT. Filled out from reference TRBV7-9 and TRBJ1-3, the complete variable domain reads DTGVSQNPRHKITKRGQNVTFRCDPISEHNRLYWYRQTLGQGPEFLTYFQNEAQLEKSRLLSDRFSAERPKGSFSTLEIQRTEQGDSAMYLCASSPGQGDGNTIYFGEGSWLTVV.

This clone came up a few times. The rearrangement joins TRBV7-3 to TRBJ2-2; TRBD1 aligns across 9 bases. The V segment lost 1 base and the J segment 6 bases; nucleotides outside the gene matches: 12. The CDR3 has 18 amino acids. From germline, CDR1 is SGHTA and CDR2 FQGTGA. DNA of the CDR3: TGTGCCAGCAGCTTAAATAACCGGGACAGGGAGGACGCCGGGGAGCTGTTTTTT. Its translation is CASSLNNRDREDAGELFF. The variable domain in full, completed from reference TRBV7-3 and TRBJ2-2, reads GAGVSQTPSNKVTEKGKYVELRCDPISGHTALYWYRQSLGQGPEFLIYFQGTGAADDSGLPNDRFFAVRPEGSVSTLKIQRTERGDSAVYLCASSLNNRDREDAGELFFGEGSRLTVL.

The DNA of the CDR3 is TGTGCCATCAGTGCACTAGCGGGGGACAATGAGCAGTTCTTC. Its translation is CAISALAGDNEQFF. The chain couples TRBV10-3 to TRBJ2-1; 11 bases align to TRBD2. With 4 bases clipped from V and 5 bases from J, the junction kept 1 base outside the gene matches. This CDR3 has 14 residues. The germline gives CDR1 ENHRY, CDR2 SYGVKD.

V usage is TRBV10-3 and J usage is TRBJ2-6, with 10 bases aligning to TRBD2. V shed 3 bases and J 2 bases; nucleotides not matched to a gene: 10. Germline V gives CDR1 ENHRY, CDR2 SYGVKD. The CDR3 has 19 residues. CDR3 in DNA: TGTGCCATCAGTGATTCGGTAGCGGGGGGTGAGGCTGGGGCCAACGTCCTGACTTTC. This encodes CAISDSVAGGEAGANVLTF.

This rearrangement joins TRBV7-8 to TRBJ1-6; possible D gene TRBD1, 5 bases. The CDR3 consists of 15 residues. Trimming took off 5 bases at V and 6 bases at J, with 14 bases between the two ends. CDR1 and CDR2 (germline): SGHVS, FQNEAQ. The CDR3 reads CASSQGGQVNSPLHF. The CDR3 DNA follows: TGTGCCAGCAGCCAGGGAGGGCAGGTTAATTCACCCCTCCACTTT.

DNA for the CDR3: TGCGCCAGCAGCTTGGCGGTAGCGGGGGGCCGACAGTTCTTC. Amino acid sequence: CASSLAVAGGRQFF. The rearrangement links TRBV5-1 to TRBJ2-1; TRBD2 aligns across 10 bases. V lost 0 bases and J lost 13; bases outside the gene matches: 7. Germline V gene data show CDR1 as SGHRS and CDR2 as YFSETQ. This CDR3 spans 14 amino acids.

The chain employs TRBV6-2 or TRBV6-3 and TRBJ1-6; 11 nucleotides line up with TRBD1. There are 15 residues in the CDR3. Germline V gives CDR1 MNHEY, CDR2 SVGEGT. V gave up 4 bases and J gave up 9 bases; unmatched junction bases: 5. The CDR3 loop reads CASSFGTGGTSPLHF. The DNA for the CDR3 is TGTGCCAGCAGTTTCGGGACAGGGGGGACTTCACCCCTCCACTTT.

The chain combines TRBV10-3 with TRBJ2-2, with D possibly being TRBD1 (5 bases). Germline CDR1 ENHRY, CDR2 SYGVKD. The CDR3 loop spans 16 amino acids. V shed 6 bases and J shed 0 bases, with 14 bases lying between them. This chain's CDR3 is CAIRGTDTSNTGELFF. Here the CDR3 DNA reads TGTGCCATCAGAGGAACGGACACATCGAACACCGGGGAGCTGTTTTTT.

The sample holds a few counts of this clone. The chain uses TRBV19 and TRBJ2-3, with 14 bases lining up with TRBD2. The CDR3 covers 17 residues. From germline, CDR1 is LNHDA and CDR2 SQIVND (reference sequence). Unmatched junction bases numbered 4, after V lost 3 bases and J lost 2 bases. CDR3 sequence: CASSMGLAGAPTDTQYF. CDR3 coding DNA: TGTGCCAGTAGTATGGGACTAGCGGGGGCCCCCACAGATACGCAGTATTTT.

J is TRBJ2-7 and V is TRBV12-5; 8 bases fit TRBD1. CDR1 is LGHNT, CDR2 FRNRAP, per germline. The J segment lost 1 base and the V segment lost 7 bases, leaving 3 bases of the junction unmatched. The CDR3 runs to 13 residues. The chain's CDR3 is CASAWTGSYEQYF. In DNA, the CDR3 is TGTGCTAGTGCGTGGACAGGGTCCTACGAGCAGTACTTC.

The J gene is TRBJ2-6, the V gene TRBV9; D is unclear. The CDR3 has 17 amino acids. Germline CDR1 and CDR2: SGDLS and YYNGEE. With 0 bases removed from V and 0 bases from J, the gap between germline ends came to 10 bases. CDR3 DNA: TGTGCCAGCAGCGTAGATTTATCAGGCTCTGGGGCCAACGTCCTGACTTTC. As protein: CASSVDLSGSGANVLTF.

V usage is TRBV28 and J usage is TRBJ1-1; TRBD1 might be the D (5 bases). CDR3 size: 14 residues. Trimming stripped 6 bases from V and 4 bases from J, with 15 bases between. Germline V gene sequence: CDR1 MDHEN, CDR2 SYDVKM. CDR3 sequence reads: CASSRRGGSTEAFF. Here the CDR3 DNA reads TGTGCCAGCAGCCGACGGGGGGGATCCACTGAAGCTTTCTTT. The full variable domain, completed using reference TRBV28 and TRBJ1-1, is DVKVTQSSRYLVKRTGEKVFLECVQDMDHENMFWYRQDPGLGLRLIYFSYDVKMKEKGDIPEGYSVSREKKERFSLILESASTNQTSMYLCASSRRGGSTEAFFGQGTRLTVV.

The V gene is TRBV13, the J gene TRBJ1-1, with D perhaps matching TRBD1 (6 bases). The germline V and J ends were trimmed by 4 bases and 8 bases, with 11 bases remaining between them. This CDR3 spans 12 amino acids. Germline V gene sequence: CDR1 PRHDT, CDR2 FYEKMQ (reference sequence). The CDR3 DNA reads TGTGCCAGCAGCTCCCGGACAGAAGAAGCTTTCTTT. Translation gives CASSSRTEEAFF.

The chain joins TRBV5-4 to TRBJ2-3, with D maybe TRBD2 (7 bases). Trimming shortened V by 1 base and J by 4 bases, and 19 bases separated the two germline ends. The CDR3 is made up of 17 amino acids. The germline CDR1 and CDR2 sequences are SGHNT and YYREEE (reference sequence). The CDR3 DNA follows: TGTGCCAGCAGCTTGTCTGGAATGCGGGGGCGGGCAGATACGCAGTATTTT. Encoded protein: CASSLSGMRGRADTQYF.